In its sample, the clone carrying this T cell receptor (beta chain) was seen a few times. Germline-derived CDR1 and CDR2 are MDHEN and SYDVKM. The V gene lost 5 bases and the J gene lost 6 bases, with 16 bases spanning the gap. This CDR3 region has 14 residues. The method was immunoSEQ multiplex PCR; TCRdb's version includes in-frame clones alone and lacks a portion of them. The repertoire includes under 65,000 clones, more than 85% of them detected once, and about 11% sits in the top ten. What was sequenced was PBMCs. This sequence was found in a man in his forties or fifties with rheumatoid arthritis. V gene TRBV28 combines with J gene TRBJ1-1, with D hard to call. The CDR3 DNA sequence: TGTGCCAGCAGTCGACCGGACCTACGGGCTGAAGCTTTCTTT. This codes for CASSRPDLRAEAFF.